The clone carrying this T cell receptor beta chain showed up just once. The sample belongs to a study of blood T cell repertoires in COVID-19. The CDR3 is 15 residues long. V shed 8 bases, J shed 7 bases, and the junction held 7 bases outside the gene matches. CDR1 SEHNR and CDR2 FQNEAQ come from the germline V gene (reference sequence). Clones were read by immunoSEQ multiplex PCR, and TCRdb kept only the in-frame ones, dropping some. The sample records 75,000 to 90,000 clones, 80% to 95% being singletons. V and J are TRBV7-9 and TRBJ2-1, with TRBD2 identical over 14 bases. This TCR was recovered from a woman aged 50 to 60 in a cohort sampled during active COVID-19. Sequenced material: peripheral blood. CDR3 nucleotides: TGTGCCAGCTTCCGAGGGACTAGCGGGAGAAATGAGCAGTTCTTC. It encodes CASFRGTSGRNEQFF.